Here is one TCR beta chain with its context. Its specificity is not known. The record originates from a study of T cell responses to AZD1222 COVID-19 vaccine. Deletions cut 3 bases from V and 3 bases from J, with 7 bases between. CDR1 is SNHLY, CDR2 FYNNEI, per germline. The CDR3 covers 13 residues. The method was immunoSEQ multiplex PCR; TCRdb's version includes in-frame clones alone and lacks a portion of them. The table records around 110,000 clones, roughly 85% of them present only once. Overall study findings and caveats: Clonal diversity was possibly underestimated; the donors were predominantly white British and more often female. Baseline antibody screening turned up just six seropositive AZD1222 recipients.

This clonotype was sampled from an adult who received the AZD1222 COVID-19 vaccine. The sample here was peripheral blood, taken 28 days after the second AZD1222 dose. The chain couples TRBV2 to TRBJ2-3, with D unclear. The CDR3 DNA reads as TGTGCCAGCAGTGAGTCGATAACAGATACGCAGTATTTT. As protein: CASSESITDTQYF.